The rows below give T cell receptor beta chains drawn from one sample of a study of CD8+ T cells in alopecia areata. The data were produced by immunoSEQ multiplex PCR, yet TCRdb's version contains in-frame clones alone and is incomplete. The data contain 90,000 to 120,000 clones, 45% to 60% of them singletons. What was sequenced was NKG2D-low CD8+ T cells sorted from blood. These receptors originate from a human donor with alopecia areata. The CDR3 runs from the conserved cysteine through the conserved F or W. A D gene is named only where the DNA matches it firmly. Some rows mark clone size as missing; the rest say once, few, many or name a class of expanded clone.

clone_size,j_call,v_call,d_call,cdr3_aa,cdr3_nt
.,TRBJ2-7,TRBV5-1,.,CASSLFLGSGNEQYF,TGCGCCAGCAGCTTGTTTTTGGGCAGTGGTAACGAGCAGTACTTC
.,TRBJ1-2,TRBV6-5,.,CASRGTKGYTF,TGTGCCAGCCGAGGGACGAAGGGCTACACCTTC
.,TRBJ2-5,TRBV28,.,CASSPGVVGIRETQYF,TGTGCCAGCAGCCCCGGTGTCGTGGGAATTCGAGAGACCCAGTACTTC
.,TRBJ2-7,TRBV5-1,.,CASSPAGGSYEQYF,TGCGCCAGCAGCCCTGCTGGGGGCTCCTACGAGCAGTACTTC
.,TRBJ2-1,TRBV29-1,TRBD2,CSVEGREAVQFF,TGCAGCGTTGAAGGTCGGGAGGCCGTGCAGTTCTTC
few,TRBJ1-1,TRBV7-9,.,CASSLAVEGPEAFF,TGTGCCAGCAGCTTAGCCGTCGAGGGACCTGAAGCTTTCTTT
few,TRBJ2-1,TRBV5-6,TRBD1,CASSFSDRGSYNEQFF,TGTGCCAGCAGCTTTTCGGACAGGGGCTCCTACAATGAGCAGTTCTTC
.,TRBJ2-2,TRBV9,.,CASSARPGATGELFF,TGTGCCAGCAGCGCGAGGCCAGGGGCAACCGGGGAGCTGTTTTTT
.,TRBJ2-5,TRBV29-1,.,CSVVRQETQYF,TGCAGCGTTGTTAGACAAGAGACCCAGTACTTC
few,TRBJ2-3,TRBV2,.,CATRNTTDTQYF,TGTGCCACCCGGAATACAACAGATACGCAGTATTTT
.,TRBJ2-1,TRBV5-6,TRBD1,CASSWGTGARNEQFF,TGTGCCAGCAGCTGGGGGACAGGGGCTCGTAATGAGCAGTTCTTC
.,TRBJ2-7,TRBV2,TRBD1,CASSESRNRGHLGQYF,TGTGCCAGCAGTGAGAGTCGTAACAGGGGGCATTTGGGGCAGTACTTC
.,TRBJ2-2,TRBV28,.,CASSPRDTGELFF,TGTGCCAGCAGCCCCAGGGACACCGGGGAGCTGTTTTTT
.,TRBJ2-1,TRBV27,.,CASSPPGGKQFF,TGTGCCAGCAGTCCCCCAGGGGGGAAGCAGTTCTTC
.,TRBJ2-6,TRBV11-2,.,CASSPRSRPSVLTF,TGTGCCAGCAGCCCCAGGTCCAGGCCGAGCGTCCTGACTTTC
.,TRBJ1-1,TRBV2,.,CASTGLNTEAFF,TGTGCCAGCACCGGGCTGAACACTGAAGCTTTCTTT
.,TRBJ2-1,TRBV5-1,.,CASSLEANYNEQFF,TGCGCCAGCAGCTTGGAAGCGAACTACAATGAGCAGTTCTTC
.,TRBJ2-7,TRBV7-8,.,CASSTLSLDGNYEQYF,TGTGCCAGCAGCACCCTTTCCTTAGATGGAAACTACGAGCAGTACTTC
.,TRBJ2-3,TRBV9,.,CASSTPLTGTDGPDTQYF,TGTGCCAGCAGCACACCGCTAACCGGGACCGATGGGCCAGATACGCAGTATTTT
.,TRBJ2-1,TRBV27,.,CASSFLAEQFF,TGTGCCAGCAGTTTCTTAGCCGAGCAGTTCTTC
.,TRBJ2-1,TRBV2,.,CASLGRRNEQFF,TGTGCCAGCCTGGGCCGGAGGAATGAGCAGTTCTTC
.,TRBJ1-1,TRBV9,.,CASSAGWTLNTEAFF,TGTGCCAGCAGCGCCGGGTGGACCCTGAACACTGAAGCTTTCTTT
.,TRBJ2-7,TRBV4-2,.,CASSQAVNRPSNEQYF,TGTGCCAGCAGCCAAGCCGTCAACAGACCGTCTAACGAGCAGTACTTC
.,TRBJ2-7,TRBV19,.,CASSFRDTYEQYF,TGTGCCAGTAGTTTCCGGGATACCTACGAGCAGTACTTC
.,TRBJ2-7,TRBV7-6,.,CASSLTPTRTSYEQYF,TGTGCCAGCAGCTTAACTCCTACCCGCACCAGCTACGAGCAGTACTTC
.,TRBJ1-4,TRBV5-6,TRBD1,CASSQMGGTEAEKLFF,TGTGCCAGCAGCCAAATGGGGGGGACAGAGGCTGAAAAACTGTTTTTT
.,TRBJ2-1,TRBV27,.,CASSVDFSSGEQFF,TGTGCCAGCAGTGTGGACTTCTCCTCAGGGGAGCAGTTCTTC
.,TRBJ1-1,TRBV27,TRBD1,CASSTGANTEAFF,TGTGCCAGCAGCACAGGGGCGAACACTGAAGCTTTCTTT